This paragraph reports one TCR beta chain. A much larger clonotype is one base distant, so this may be a read error. This sample stems from a study of blood T cells in healthy people across ages. Sample-barcoded 5' priming and a J-beta primer mix drove a second PCR of roughly 7 to 11 cycles. One entry per CDR3 protein results from TCRdb running MiXCR on the 5' RACE reads. The sample lists some 700,000 distinct CDR3 sequences; 35% to 45% were seen once. Germline V CDR1 and CDR2: LGHDT, YNNKEL (reference sequence). This CDR3 has 14 amino acids. The TCR comes from a woman in her sixties or seventies in good health. This chain uses TRBV3-1 with TRBJ2-1, with 7 bases fitting TRBD2. Sample: blood. The CDR3 sequence is CASSQDGGYNKQFF. The CDR3 DNA reads TGTGCCAGCAGCCAAGACGGGGGGTACAATAAGCAGTTCTTC.